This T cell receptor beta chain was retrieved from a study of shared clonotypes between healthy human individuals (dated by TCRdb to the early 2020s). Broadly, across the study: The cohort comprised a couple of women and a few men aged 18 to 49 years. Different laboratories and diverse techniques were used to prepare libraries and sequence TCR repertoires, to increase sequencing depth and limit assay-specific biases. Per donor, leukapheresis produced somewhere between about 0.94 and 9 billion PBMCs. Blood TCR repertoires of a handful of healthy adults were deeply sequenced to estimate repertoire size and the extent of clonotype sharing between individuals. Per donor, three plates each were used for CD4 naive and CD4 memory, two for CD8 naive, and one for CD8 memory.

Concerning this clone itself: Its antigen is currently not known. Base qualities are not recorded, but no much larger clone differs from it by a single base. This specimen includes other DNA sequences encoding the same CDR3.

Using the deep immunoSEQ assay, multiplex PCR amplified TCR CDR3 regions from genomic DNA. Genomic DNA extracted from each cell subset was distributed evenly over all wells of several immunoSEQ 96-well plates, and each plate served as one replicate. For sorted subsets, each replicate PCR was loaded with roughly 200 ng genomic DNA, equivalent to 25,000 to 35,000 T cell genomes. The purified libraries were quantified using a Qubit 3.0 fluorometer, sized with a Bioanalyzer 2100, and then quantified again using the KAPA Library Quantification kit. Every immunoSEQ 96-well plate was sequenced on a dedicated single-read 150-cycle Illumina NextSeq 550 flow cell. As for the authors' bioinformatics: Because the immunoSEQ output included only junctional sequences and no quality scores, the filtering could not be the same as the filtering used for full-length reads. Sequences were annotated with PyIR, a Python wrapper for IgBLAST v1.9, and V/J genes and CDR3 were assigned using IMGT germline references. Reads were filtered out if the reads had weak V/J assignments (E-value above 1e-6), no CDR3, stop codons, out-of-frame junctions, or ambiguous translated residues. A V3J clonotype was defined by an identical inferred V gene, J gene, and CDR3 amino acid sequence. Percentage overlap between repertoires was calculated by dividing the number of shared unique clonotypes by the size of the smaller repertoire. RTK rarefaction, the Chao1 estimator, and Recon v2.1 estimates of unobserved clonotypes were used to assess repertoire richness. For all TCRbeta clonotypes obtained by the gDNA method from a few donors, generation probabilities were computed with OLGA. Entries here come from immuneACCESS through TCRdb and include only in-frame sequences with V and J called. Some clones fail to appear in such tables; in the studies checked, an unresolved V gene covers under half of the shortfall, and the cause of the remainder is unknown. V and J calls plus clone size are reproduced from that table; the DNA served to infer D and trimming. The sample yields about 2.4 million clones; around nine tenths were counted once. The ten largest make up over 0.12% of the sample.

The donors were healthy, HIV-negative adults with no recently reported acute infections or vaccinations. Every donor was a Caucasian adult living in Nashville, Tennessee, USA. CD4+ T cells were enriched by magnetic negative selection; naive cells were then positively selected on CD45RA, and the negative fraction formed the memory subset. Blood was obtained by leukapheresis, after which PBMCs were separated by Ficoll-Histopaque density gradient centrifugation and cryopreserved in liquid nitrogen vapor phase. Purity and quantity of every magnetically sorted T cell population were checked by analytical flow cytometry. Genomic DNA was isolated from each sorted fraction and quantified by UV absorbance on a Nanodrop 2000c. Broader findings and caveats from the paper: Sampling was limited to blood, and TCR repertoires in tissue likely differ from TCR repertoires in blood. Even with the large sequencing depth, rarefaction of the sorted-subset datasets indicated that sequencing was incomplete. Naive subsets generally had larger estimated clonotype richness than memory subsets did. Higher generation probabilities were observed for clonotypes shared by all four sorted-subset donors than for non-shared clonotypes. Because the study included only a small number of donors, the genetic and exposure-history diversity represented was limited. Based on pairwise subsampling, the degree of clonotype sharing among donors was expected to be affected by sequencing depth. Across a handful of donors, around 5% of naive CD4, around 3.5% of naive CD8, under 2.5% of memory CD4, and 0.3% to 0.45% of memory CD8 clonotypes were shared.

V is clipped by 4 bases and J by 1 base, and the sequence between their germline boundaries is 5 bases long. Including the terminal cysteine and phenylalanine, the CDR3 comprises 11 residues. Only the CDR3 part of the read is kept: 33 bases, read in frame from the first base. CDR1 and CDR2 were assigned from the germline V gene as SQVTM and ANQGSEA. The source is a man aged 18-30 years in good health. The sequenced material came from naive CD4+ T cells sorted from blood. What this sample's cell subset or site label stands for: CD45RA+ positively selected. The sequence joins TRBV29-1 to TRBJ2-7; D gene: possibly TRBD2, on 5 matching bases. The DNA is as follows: TGCAGCGTTGGGACTTCCTACGAGCAGTACTTC. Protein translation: CSVGTSYEQYF.